The entry that follows covers one T cell receptor beta chain sequence. Trimming took 1 base from V and 5 from J; bases not matched to a gene: 2. The CDR3 has 15 residues. The germline V gene has CDR1 GTSNPN and CDR2 SVGIG (reference sequence). This specimen comes from a study of blood T cell repertoires in COVID-19. Looking at the study overall: Nucleic acid was either cDNA or gDNA, and it came from T cells, B-cell-depleted T cells, or PBMCs.

Sequencing was performed with immunoSEQ multiplex PCR; in TCRdb, only in-frame clones are kept and a portion is missing. This sample yields 88,000 or so clones, of which around nine tenths are seen a single time; more than 7% belongs to the top ten. Sequencing was carried out using peripheral blood. The receptor comes from a man in his sixties with acute or convalescent COVID-19. The chain has TRBV30 and TRBJ2-1, with 13 positions matching TRBD2. CDR3 coding DNA: TGTGCCTGGAGTGGTGGGACTAGCGGGAACAATGAGCAGTTCTTC. Translation gives CAWSGGTSGNNEQFF.